This T cell receptor beta chain comes out of a study of OX40 agonist ivuxolimab in advanced cancers. Study background: People who had prior anti-PD-1, anti-PD-L1 or anti-CTLA-4 therapy could take part, and approximately 43% had some. Study results and limitations: Nonresponders included some who also had low normalized T-cell clonal expansion. Among patients with partial responses at 0.1-3.0 mg/kg, clonal expansion was among the lowest. Which antigen the expanded peripheral T cells recognized is unknown.

The CDR3 length is 15 residues. The germline CDR1 and CDR2 sequences are SGHTA and FQGNSA. Between the trimmed V and J ends, which lost 5 bases and 5 bases, there was a span of 16 bases. Assay used: immunoSEQ multiplex PCR; TCRdb lists only in-frame clones, some missing. Of approximately 67,000 clones listed, 80% are singletons. On this clone: Its cognate antigen is unknown.

This sample comprised CD4+ or CD8+ T cells sorted from blood, obtained in a trial of the OX40 agonist ivuxolimab. The chain joins TRBV7-2 to TRBJ2-1, with no clear D. The receptor was derived from an adult with an advanced solid tumor such as melanoma, head and neck, liver or kidney cancer. The CDR3 coding sequence is TGTGCCAGCAGCCCAAGGAGCCCCAACGACAATGAGCAGTTCTTC. This translates into CASSPRSPNDNEQFF.